Included here is one TCR beta chain sequence, with context. The CDR3 consists of 15 residues. The V end was cut by 5 bases, the J end by 8 bases, with 22 bases between. Germline CDR1 SSHAT, CDR2 FNYEAQ (reference sequence). This sample was included in a study of T cell responses to AZD1222 COVID-19 vaccine. Profiled with immunoSEQ multiplex PCR; TCRdb holds only in-frame clones, not every one. Among some 120,000 clones listed, approximately 84% were seen once. The sample consisted of peripheral blood, taken on day 0 of AZD1222 vaccination. The V gene is TRBV7-7, the J gene TRBJ2-7; D unclear. The sequence came from an adult in good health. CDR3 sequence (DNA): TGTGCCAGCAGCCCTACGACGGCGGTCCCTAATCAGCAGTACTTC. As protein: CASSPTTAVPNQQYF.